This record looks at one T cell receptor (beta chain) sequence and its context. Its specific antigen is unknown. Library creation used the immunoSEQ multiplex PCR assay. A mixture of 60 forward primers for TCR Vbeta segments and 13 reverse primers for TCR Jbeta segments was used in the multiplex PCR. The CDR3 region of rearranged TCR beta genes was amplified from genomic DNA by a multiplex PCR assay. The Illumina HiSeq System was used to sequence the amplified TCR beta libraries as 87-base-pair reads. Concerning the study's data processing: A later analysis counted about 80 million unique TCR beta chains across the 666 repertoires, and around 12 million of these chains were shared by at least two donors. Raw reads were error-corrected and collapsed into unique sequences with a nearest-neighbor algorithm that merged closely related sequences to remove PCR and sequencing errors. To assign V, D and J gene segments, CDR3 sequences were aligned to IMGT reference sequences. For a sequence to be retained, a match of at least six nucleotides to both a V gene segment and a J gene segment was required. Rearrangements were classified as productive when the CDR3 lacked stop codons and remained in frame with V and J, and all other rearrangements were classified as non-productive. Following IMGT convention, CDR3 was defined as the stretch from the second conserved V-encoded cysteine up to the conserved J-encoded phenylalanine. In an earlier analysis of 550 to 650 of the donors, sequences lacking an unambiguous match to a single V gene segment were excluded. In an earlier analysis of 587 of the donors, a V segment was called functional when productive rearrangements were above 56.7%, and segregating when the standard deviation between donors exceeded 5%. To diagnose cytomegalovirus status from the catalog of TCR beta chain sequences, a statistical classification framework was built. In a later analysis, V and J genes were assigned by comparing TCR nucleotide sequences against IMGT/GENE-DB human TR gene sequences. The TCRdist pipeline was used in a later analysis to assign CDR3 sequences and most-parsimonious VDJ recombination scenarios. In a later analysis, each TCR beta chain was defined by its CDR3 amino acid sequence together with its V-gene family, and reads without a unique V-gene family were excluded. A later analysis removed several hundred highly shared, low-generation-probability nucleotide sequences to deal with suspected cross-contamination and a sequencing artifact. In a later analysis, a clonal expansion index was calculated for each public chain from normalized within-repertoire ranks of inferred template counts. In a later analysis, generation probabilities were computed using a VDJ recombination model fitted to out-of-frame rearrangements, and the results were checked against IGoR. In a later analysis, hypergeometric tests were used to score TCR-TCR, TCR-HLA and TCR-CMV co-occurrence, with a repertoire-size bias correction applied to TCR pairs. To estimate false discovery rates, a later analysis permuted the HLA or CMV assignments 20 times. In a later analysis, co-occurring TCRs were grouped using DBSCAN, and TCRdist sequence similarity was added for clustering within HLA-allele-positive subsets. Repertoires with fewer than 30,000 or more than 120,000 public chains, plus five repertoires with anomalous nucleotide sharing, were excluded from co-occurrence clustering. Entries here come from immuneACCESS through TCRdb and include only in-frame sequences with V and J called. Some clones fail to appear in such tables; in the studies checked, an unresolved V gene covers under half of the shortfall, and the cause of the remainder is unknown. Clone size and V and J calls were adopted from that table, with D and trimming inferred from the DNA. This sample's records show 150,000 to 200,000 clones. The ten top clones hold around 0.8% of the sample.

V is reduced by 3 bases and J by 6 bases, leaving a spacing of 8 bases between them. The CDR3 goes from the cysteine to the phenylalanine over 12 residues. Just CDR3 DNA is preserved here, 36 bases in frame from base 1. CDR1 and CDR2 are read off the germline V gene (reference sequence) as LNHNV and YYDKDF. These data are taken from a study of cytomegalovirus exposure and HLA in healthy donors (dated by TCRdb to 2016 to 2017). The study in broad terms: In an earlier analysis of approximately 500 of the donors, around 300 Gb of sequence data and about 110 million unique TCR beta sequences from 150 million to 200 million T cells were reported. Roughly 320 gigabases of sequencing data and roughly 81 million unique TCR sequences made up an early release that covered nearly 650 HLA-typed donors. Of the approximately 370 genotyped donors, 65% to 90% were placed in the genetic ancestry cluster associated with self-reported Caucasian donors. The study was designed to test whether signatures of past pathogen exposure could be identified by cataloging public T cell receptors. The T cell repertoires of some 670 subjects were profiled by immunosequencing and related to cytomegalovirus serostatus. In addition to the first cohort of roughly 670 subjects, a separate validation cohort of approximately 130 different subjects was used. High-throughput TCR immunosequencing, statistical association of individual TCRs with disease status, and machine learning were combined to predict cytomegalovirus infection status. A later analysis re-analyzed previously published TCR beta repertoires from roughly 690 donors and added high-resolution HLA genotyping to study TCR occurrence patterns. Rather than using new phenotypic data, the later analysis identified candidate immune exposures from TCR beta sequences and from how often those sequences occurred across donors. In an earlier analysis of roughly 580 of the donors, high-throughput TCR beta sequencing was used to judge whether each TCR beta V gene segment behaved as functional or pseudogenic. Donor age, sex, ethnicity and CMV serostatus were compiled alongside the repertoire data. Genome-wide SNP genotypes for about 60% of the 666 donors were used in a later genetic analysis, which treated that subset as a discovery cohort. Every discovery cohort repertoire had been produced on one sequencing platform. HLA typing included class I and class II loci at four-digit resolution. Typing coverage varied by locus: about 620-640 donors for A, B, C, DRB1 and DQB1; 500 to 550 for DQA1; some 610 for DPA1; approximately 450 for DPB1. Roughly 5 DR-DQ haplotypes were handled as single units for association and clustering because linkage in the cohort was strong. Among some 400 genotyped donors of the cohort, an average of around 220,000 unique TCR beta nucleotide sequences was sequenced per donor, of which about 19% were non-productive.

In total, approximately 690 healthy bone marrow donors made up the cohort. Cohort members were all nominally healthy when sampled, although unrecorded immune exposures were likely present. The donor was CMV seropositive and belonged to the group of more than 250 seropositive cohort members. Every donor gave a peripheral blood sample, and the peripheral blood mononuclear cells from that sample were used for TCR beta sequencing. The Qiagen DNeasy Blood Extraction Kit was used to extract genomic DNA from the blood cell samples. Findings and caveats that apply to the study as a whole: In a later analysis, several top co-occurrence clusters were reported to appear linked to parvovirus B19, influenza, CMV and Epstein-Barr virus. In a later analysis, the rate of TCR association differed among HLA loci, with DRB1 alleles having the most associated TCRs and HLA-C alleles having the fewest. The study gave a list of some 150 TCR beta chains associated with cytomegalovirus. Because counts were too low, 15 or so rarely observed V segments, including chromosome 9 orphons, were excluded from the earlier analysis of several hundred of the donors. Because HLA typing was unavailable for some donors at each locus, only the typed subset was used in association tests. In a later genetic analysis, fewer N-insertions in productive TCRs were reported among donors in an Asian-associated ancestry cluster than the roughly 700-donor mean. A cluster of highly shared sequence variants was judged likely to represent a technical artifact of the sequencing pipeline. Most CMV-associated TCR beta chains appeared to be HLA-restricted in a later analysis, and the HLA associations seemed to be driven largely by CMV exposure. When HLA alleles, especially DR and DQ, strongly co-occurred, attributing TCR associations to individual alleles was difficult. Correlated functional status among segregating V segments might reflect linkage disequilibrium, but an unknown experimental factor could not be ruled out. Cytomegalovirus status was reported to be diagnosed by the classifier with high specificity and sensitivity in both the original and validation cohorts. Compared with equally common non-associated chains, HLA-associated TCR beta chains in a later analysis were more clonally expanded and had lower generation probabilities. According to the authors, the approach could potentially be generalized to other disease states and immunological phenotypes. In an earlier analysis of some 640 of the donors, most TCR beta V segments were observed in productive rearrangements about 87% or about 30% of the time, broadly matching IMGT annotations. In vitro tests confirmed that a few of the cytomegalovirus-associated TCR beta chains recognize cytomegalovirus antigens. V-gene and J-gene trimming of TCR beta chains was associated with a missense DCLRE1C variant in a later genetic analysis, and the association was replicated in an independent cohort. A further reported finding was that TCR beta sequences accurately predicted the HLA-A and HLA-B alleles for most subjects in the first cohort. Sequencing depth was assumed to be roughly uniform across donors in the presence/absence analyses, though that assumption may not hold. Specific HLA alleles were associated with 15,000 to 20,000 TCR beta sequences at a false discovery rate of 0.05 in a later analysis. Most TCR sequences were seen in very few donors, while some public TCRs were found in many individuals. This cohort had only TCR beta chains sequenced, and the lack of alpha or paired-chain data limited which features could be detected. CMV serostatus was the only immune exposure information available for the cohort. Because the 87-base-pair reads could not distinguish some IMGT-functional V segments, including TRBV6-2 and TRBV6-3, those segments were excluded.

Sequencing was performed on PBMCs. The receptor was derived from a young woman in good health and CMV-seropositive. The chain was built from TRBV15 and TRBJ1-2, with no confident D gene call. The CDR3 region reads CATSRRGDGYTF. The DNA sequence is given as TGTGCCACCAGCAGGCGGGGTGATGGCTACACCTTC.